This paragraph covers one TCR beta chain sequence. The data belong to a study of blood T cell repertoires in COVID-19. Study context: Samples of COVID-19 (acute and convalescent) were obtained from the United States, Italy and Spain.

Clones were read by immunoSEQ multiplex PCR, and TCRdb kept only the in-frame ones, dropping some. In the table there are about 140,000 clones, just over 85% of which are singletons. V shed 4 bases and J shed 1 base, with 16 bases lying between them. The CDR3 is 15 residues long. The germline V gene encodes CDR1 SQVTM and CDR2 ANQGSEA. This chain joins TRBV29-1 and TRBJ1-1, with D hard to call. The sample consisted of peripheral blood. The source of this sequence is a woman in her sixties with acute or convalescent COVID-19. The CDR3 nucleotides read TGCAGCGTTGCGGGAGGCCTAGCGGGGAACACTGAAGCTTTCTTT. It is translated as CSVAGGLAGNTEAFF.